This record concerns one T cell receptor (beta chain) sequence. Its antigen specificity is not known. No much larger clone is present one base from it, and per-base qualities are unavailable. The data originate from a study of T cell changes during pregnancy in multiple sclerosis (dated by TCRdb to between 2018 and 2021). Regarding the research as a whole: In women with multiple sclerosis, the researchers looked at how the T cell repertoire shifted as pregnancy progressed.

Library method: the immunoSEQ multiplex PCR assay. The source is immuneACCESS, and TCRdb retained only in-frame sequences with V and J called. Part of the clones is not carried over; for the studies checked, unresolved V genes explain less than half of this, and the remainder is unexplained. The sample table contains about 34,000 clones; only one count was recorded for around 90% of them. Together, the top ten hold roughly 3.5% of the sample. CDR1 MNHEY and CDR2 SMNVEV were looked up in the germline V gene (reference sequence). V is trimmed back by 5 bases and J by 10 bases, and the junction contains 8 bases that no gene match accounts for. The CDR3 runs 14 residues from the cysteine to the phenylalanine. Of the read, only the CDR3 DNA is kept; its 42 bases are in frame from base 1.

This TCR derives from a female donor with multiple sclerosis, enrolled in a pregnancy study. This chain is built from TRBV27 and TRBJ2-7; 13 nucleotides in the junction match TRBD2. The starting material was CD8+ T cells from peripheral blood mononuclear cells, obtained in the third trimester of pregnancy. The nucleotide sequence reads as follows: TGTGCCAGCAGTCATTCGACTAGCGGGGGGTTCCAGTACTTC. Its coded protein is CASSHSTSGGFQYF.